A selection of T cell receptor beta chains follows, all from one sample in a study of control samples from healthy donors and cancer patients. The protocol was immunoSEQ multiplex PCR, while the TCRdb copy is restricted to in-frame clones and leaves out a portion. Here the sample spans tens of thousands of clones, 70% to 90% being singletons. Material for sequencing was blood. The receptor source for this set is a woman between 50 and 59 years old in good health. The CDR3 runs from the conserved cysteine through the conserved F or W. The order of the fields is CDR3 DNA, CDR3 protein, D gene, V gene, clone size, J gene. D genes are given only for firm matches. Clone size, where shown, is once, few, many, or a class for clones that have expanded.

cdr3_nt: TGTGCCAGTAGCACAGGGGAAATCTACGAGCAGTACTTC
cdr3_aa: CASSTGEIYEQYF
d_call: TRBD1
v_call: TRBV19
clone_size: -
j_call: TRBJ2-7

cdr3_nt: TGTGCCAGCAGTTTAGGAACAGGGGATGGCTACACCTTC
cdr3_aa: CASSLGTGDGYTF
d_call: TRBD1
v_call: TRBV27
clone_size: -
j_call: TRBJ1-2

cdr3_nt: TGCGCCAGCAGCCCCGCCTTGGGAGATTCACCCCTCCACTTT
cdr3_aa: CASSPALGDSPLHF
d_call: -
v_call: TRBV5-1
clone_size: -
j_call: TRBJ1-6

cdr3_nt: TGTGCCAGCAGCACCGACAGAAACTATGGCTACACCTTC
cdr3_aa: CASSTDRNYGYTF
d_call: -
v_call: TRBV5-4
clone_size: -
j_call: TRBJ1-2

cdr3_nt: TGCAGCGGGTACAGGGCCCTCACAGATACGCAGTATTTT
cdr3_aa: CSGYRALTDTQYF
d_call: -
v_call: TRBV29-1
clone_size: -
j_call: TRBJ2-3

cdr3_nt: TGTGCCAGCAGTGACCTGGGGGGCAAAGGCTACACCTTC
cdr3_aa: CASSDLGGKGYTF
d_call: -
v_call: TRBV6-1
clone_size: -
j_call: TRBJ1-2

cdr3_nt: TGTGCCAGCAGTCGACAGGGCCAAGAGCAGTTCTTC
cdr3_aa: CASSRQGQEQFF
d_call: TRBD1
v_call: TRBV12-3/TRBV12-4
clone_size: -
j_call: TRBJ2-1

cdr3_nt: TGCGCCAGCAGACTTAGGGCCCATTCGCTAAACTCCTACGAGCAGTACTTC
cdr3_aa: CASRLRAHSLNSYEQYF
d_call: -
v_call: TRBV5-1
clone_size: -
j_call: TRBJ2-7

cdr3_nt: TGTGCCAGCAGTTTAGACAGGCAGAACACTGAAGCTTTCTTT
cdr3_aa: CASSLDRQNTEAFF
d_call: -
v_call: TRBV6-5
clone_size: -
j_call: TRBJ1-1

cdr3_nt: TGTGCCACCTCCGGGACAGGGGGCCTAGCGAGATTGACAGATACGCAGTATTTT
cdr3_aa: CATSGTGGLARLTDTQYF
d_call: TRBD1
v_call: TRBV24-1
clone_size: -
j_call: TRBJ2-3

cdr3_nt: TGCGCCAGCAGATCGTCCAGCGGCACAGATACGCAGTATTTT
cdr3_aa: CASRSSSGTDTQYF
d_call: -
v_call: TRBV5-1
clone_size: -
j_call: TRBJ2-3

cdr3_nt: TGTGCCAGCAGTTCCCCCGGACAGGGTAGTCTTCATAATGGCTACACCTTC
cdr3_aa: CASSSPGQGSLHNGYTF
d_call: TRBD1
v_call: TRBV27
clone_size: -
j_call: TRBJ1-2

cdr3_nt: TGTGCCAGCAGCTTGGGTAGTGGGTTGCTAGTGACGCAGTATTTT
cdr3_aa: CASSLGSGLLVTQYF
d_call: -
v_call: TRBV5-4
clone_size: -
j_call: TRBJ2-3

cdr3_nt: TGTGCCAGCAGTAAGTCATCGGGTACAGGCTACACCTTC
cdr3_aa: CASSKSSGTGYTF
d_call: -
v_call: TRBV25-1
clone_size: -
j_call: TRBJ1-2

cdr3_nt: TGCAGTGCTAGAGTATCCTACGAGCAGTACTTC
cdr3_aa: CSARVSYEQYF
d_call: -
v_call: TRBV20-1
clone_size: -
j_call: TRBJ2-7

cdr3_nt: TGTGCCAGCAAGGGAGAGGTCAATCAGCCCCAGCATTTT
cdr3_aa: CASKGEVNQPQHF
d_call: -
v_call: TRBV2
clone_size: -
j_call: TRBJ1-5

cdr3_nt: TGTGCCAGCAGCAGGGACAGGGGGTCTGGAAACACCATATATTTT
cdr3_aa: CASSRDRGSGNTIYF
d_call: TRBD1
v_call: TRBV25-1
clone_size: -
j_call: TRBJ1-3

cdr3_nt: TGTGCCAGCATGGACCGAGGGGGCAGCTATCCCGATGAAAAACTGTTTTTT
cdr3_aa: CASMDRGGSYPDEKLFF
d_call: TRBD1
v_call: TRBV27
clone_size: -
j_call: TRBJ1-4

cdr3_nt: TGCAGCGTTGAACACTACGGGACACTAAGCACAGATACGCAGTATTTT
cdr3_aa: CSVEHYGTLSTDTQYF
d_call: -
v_call: TRBV29-1
clone_size: -
j_call: TRBJ2-3

cdr3_nt: TGTGCCAGCAGCTTAGGACAGGGCGTGGATGGCTACACCTTC
cdr3_aa: CASSLGQGVDGYTF
d_call: TRBD1
v_call: TRBV7-9
clone_size: once
j_call: TRBJ1-2

cdr3_nt: TGTGCCGGTGAGGGGGGTAATGGGGCCAACGTCCTGACTTTC
cdr3_aa: CAGEGGNGANVLTF
d_call: -
v_call: TRBV2
clone_size: -
j_call: TRBJ2-6

cdr3_nt: TGTGCTAGTGGTGATACAGGGCTCTATAATTCACCCCTCCACTTT
cdr3_aa: CASGDTGLYNSPLHF
d_call: -
v_call: TRBV12-5
clone_size: -
j_call: TRBJ1-6

cdr3_nt: TGTGCCAGCAGCTTAGCTAGCGCCTCCTACGAGCAGTACTTC
cdr3_aa: CASSLASASYEQYF
d_call: -
v_call: TRBV11-2
clone_size: -
j_call: TRBJ2-7

cdr3_nt: TGCGCCAGCAGCGCGAGCCTAGCGGGGGATTACAATGAGCAGTTCTTC
cdr3_aa: CASSASLAGDYNEQFF
d_call: TRBD2
v_call: TRBV5-1
clone_size: -
j_call: TRBJ2-1

cdr3_nt: TGTGCCACCAGCAAAACCTCAGGGTCCTACGAGCAGTACTTC
cdr3_aa: CATSKTSGSYEQYF
d_call: -
v_call: TRBV15
clone_size: -
j_call: TRBJ2-7

cdr3_nt: TGTGCCAGCAGCTTAGAAGGGCTAGCCACAGATACGCAGTATTTT
cdr3_aa: CASSLEGLATDTQYF
d_call: -
v_call: TRBV7-2
clone_size: -
j_call: TRBJ2-3

cdr3_nt: TGTGCCAGCAGCCCGCGGGGGGCCCCCGACAATGAGCAGTTCTTC
cdr3_aa: CASSPRGAPDNEQFF
d_call: TRBD2
v_call: TRBV7-2
clone_size: -
j_call: TRBJ2-1

cdr3_nt: TGCGCCAGCAGCCGGGGAGGAATGGACTATGGCTACACCTTC
cdr3_aa: CASSRGGMDYGYTF
d_call: -
v_call: TRBV5-1
clone_size: -
j_call: TRBJ1-2

cdr3_nt: TGTGCCAGCAGTGAAAATGGCTATCAGGGCTATGGCTACACCTTC
cdr3_aa: CASSENGYQGYGYTF
d_call: -
v_call: TRBV2
clone_size: -
j_call: TRBJ1-2

cdr3_nt: TGTGCCAGTAGTATTAATGACAGGGGGTTCAATCAGCCCCAGCATTTT
cdr3_aa: CASSINDRGFNQPQHF
d_call: TRBD1
v_call: TRBV19
clone_size: -
j_call: TRBJ1-5

cdr3_nt: TGTGCCAGCAGCCAGGGGGAGGGAACTGAAGCTTTCTTT
cdr3_aa: CASSQGEGTEAFF
d_call: TRBD1
v_call: TRBV9
clone_size: -
j_call: TRBJ1-1

cdr3_nt: TGTGCCAGCAGCCCAAAAGCGGGGCCTTCCTACAATGAGCAGTTCTTC
cdr3_aa: CASSPKAGPSYNEQFF
d_call: TRBD2
v_call: TRBV11-2
clone_size: -
j_call: TRBJ2-1

cdr3_nt: TGTGCCAGCAACCGGCAGGTTGAACAGCCCCAGCATTTT
cdr3_aa: CASNRQVEQPQHF
d_call: -
v_call: TRBV2
clone_size: -
j_call: TRBJ1-5

cdr3_nt: TGTGCCAGCACCCCTCTCCCGCCAGGGTCTTTTTCACCCCTCCACTTT
cdr3_aa: CASTPLPPGSFSPLHF
d_call: -
v_call: TRBV2
clone_size: -
j_call: TRBJ1-6

cdr3_nt: TGCGCCAGCAGCAGGGAGACAGGGTTCGCTCGGGAAAAACTGTTTTTT
cdr3_aa: CASSRETGFAREKLFF
d_call: TRBD1
v_call: TRBV5-1
clone_size: -
j_call: TRBJ1-4

cdr3_nt: TGTGCCAGCTCACCTAAGAGCAGCGGCACAGATACGCAGTATTTT
cdr3_aa: CASSPKSSGTDTQYF
d_call: -
v_call: TRBV18
clone_size: -
j_call: TRBJ2-3

cdr3_nt: TGCGCCAGCAGCCTCCTGGGGGCTAACACTGAAGCTTTCTTT
cdr3_aa: CASSLLGANTEAFF
d_call: -
v_call: TRBV4-1
clone_size: once
j_call: TRBJ1-1

cdr3_nt: TGTGCCACCGTGGCCGAACCAGGTCAGCCCCAGCATTTT
cdr3_aa: CATVAEPGQPQHF
d_call: -
v_call: TRBV10-3
clone_size: -
j_call: TRBJ1-5

cdr3_nt: TGTGCCAGCAGCCGGGTGAATCAGCCCCAGCATTTT
cdr3_aa: CASSRVNQPQHF
d_call: -
v_call: TRBV7-9
clone_size: -
j_call: TRBJ1-5

cdr3_nt: TGTGCCAGCAGTTTGGTCTCTGGAAACACCATATATTTT
cdr3_aa: CASSLVSGNTIYF
d_call: -
v_call: TRBV12-3/TRBV12-4
clone_size: many
j_call: TRBJ1-3

cdr3_nt: TGTGCCTGGAGTGATGGGGCCGACCAGCCCCAGCATTTT
cdr3_aa: CAWSDGADQPQHF
d_call: -
v_call: TRBV30
clone_size: few
j_call: TRBJ1-5

cdr3_nt: TGTGCCAGCAGCTTAGATCTGGGACAGCAAAATGAAAAACTGTTTTTT
cdr3_aa: CASSLDLGQQNEKLFF
d_call: TRBD1
v_call: TRBV11-2
clone_size: -
j_call: TRBJ1-4

cdr3_nt: TGTGCCTTAAAAAGGACAGGGGGCCTATGGGGCACTGAAGCTTTCTTT
cdr3_aa: CALKRTGGLWGTEAFF
d_call: TRBD1
v_call: TRBV30
clone_size: -
j_call: TRBJ1-1

cdr3_nt: TGTGCCACCAGTGATGAAAACCAGATCGGGGGAGATGGCTACACCTTC
cdr3_aa: CATSDENQIGGDGYTF
d_call: -
v_call: TRBV24-1
clone_size: -
j_call: TRBJ1-2

cdr3_nt: TGTGCCAGCAGCCGCCCCTACAGTTCTGGAAACACCATATATTTT
cdr3_aa: CASSRPYSSGNTIYF
d_call: -
v_call: TRBV14
clone_size: -
j_call: TRBJ1-3

cdr3_nt: TGTGCCAGCAGCCAAGTCCAGGGAGGAAGGCCTGAAGCTTTCTTT
cdr3_aa: CASSQVQGGRPEAFF
d_call: -
v_call: TRBV3-1/TRBV3-2
clone_size: once
j_call: TRBJ1-1